Presented here are 19 T cell receptor beta chains from one specimen sequenced in a study of identical twins. Via MiXCR, TCRdb re-called the 5' RACE reads, giving one row per CDR3 protein. The sample records about 100,000 distinct CDR3 sequences, around 5.5% being singletons. The sequenced material came from memory T cells sorted from blood. All receptors come from a woman aged 45 to 65 in good health.

This clonotype was seen a few times. The chain links TRBV7-9 to TRBJ1-5; TRBD1 is a possible D gene (5 bases). Germline V lookup: CDR1 SEHNR, CDR2 FQNEAQ (reference sequence). The CDR3 spans 17 residues. V was shortened by 0 bases and J by 4 bases, with 16 bases between the two germline ends. This CDR3 reads CASSLAVGTVGNQPQHF. Here the CDR3 DNA reads TGTGCCAGCAGCTTAGCGGTAGGGACGGTGGGAAATCAGCCCCAGCATTTT.

In this sample, this clonotype turned up many times. This chain connects TRBV21-1 to TRBJ2-5; the table's D call, TRBD1, was not checked against the DNA. TRBV21-1 is assigned pseudogene status. The CDR3 has 15 amino acids. The CDR3 DNA is TGTGCCAGCAGCAAAGTGTGGACAGGGAGGGAGACCCAGTACTTC. Translating it yields CASSKVWTGRETQYF.

This clonotype was detected ten times or more. The chain recombines TRBV7-9 with TRBJ2-7, with unresolved D. The CDR3 extends over 12 amino acids. Trimming removed 5 bases from V and 3 bases from J, with 8 bases in between. Germline CDR1 SEHNR, CDR2 FQNEAQ (reference sequence). As DNA, the CDR3 is TGTGCCAGCAGCCAGAACAGCTACGAGCAGTACTTC. Translating gives CASSQNSYEQYF. Together with reference TRBV7-9 and TRBJ2-7, the CDR3 gives the full variable domain: DTGVSQNPRHKITKRGQNVTFRCDPISEHNRLYWYRQTLGQGPEFLTYFQNEAQLEKSRLLSDRFSAERPKGSFSTLEIQRTEQGDSAMYLCASSQNSYEQYFGPGTRLTVT.

This clonotype appeared many times. This chain joins TRBV30 and TRBJ2-2; D is possibly TRBD2 (5 bases). CDR1 and CDR2 from the germline V gene are GTSNPN and SVGIG (reference sequence). V was shortened by 3 bases and J by 1 base, with 6 bases between the two germline ends. The CDR3 covers 13 residues. The CDR3 DNA follows: TGTGCCTGGAGGGCGGGGAACACCGGGGAGCTGTTTTTT. Its protein product is CAWRAGNTGELFF.

This clonotype was detected ten times or more. This sequence joins TRBV28 and TRBJ2-7; 10 bases align to TRBD2. There are 15 residues in the CDR3. V lost 3 bases and J lost 3; bases outside the gene matches: 5. Germline-derived CDR1 and CDR2 are MDHEN and SYDVKM. The DNA for the CDR3 is TGTGCCAGCAGTTTCTCTAGCGGGAGACTCTACGAGCAGTACGTC. Translated, it gives CASSFSSGRLYEQYV.

Many counts were recorded for this clonotype. V usage is TRBV5-1 and J usage is TRBJ2-1; D gene ambiguous. With 1 base removed from V and 9 bases from J, the gap between germline ends came to 5 bases. CDR3 length equals 11 residues. Germline lookup yields CDR1 SGHRS and CDR2 YFSETQ. CDR3 in DNA: TGCGCCAGCAGCTTGCTGGGTGAGCAGTTCTTC. It codes for CASSLLGEQFF.

In this sample, this clonotype turned up a few times. This sequence joins TRBV7-2 and TRBJ2-1, with TRBD2 as a possible D gene (6 bases). The length of the CDR3 is 15 residues. Germline V gives CDR1 SGHTA, CDR2 FQGNSA. V was shortened by 0 bases and J by 3 bases, with 9 bases between the two germline ends. The CDR3 region has the DNA TGTGCCAGCAGCTTAGCCCTAGCGCGCTACAATGAGCAGTTCTTC. Amino acid sequence: CASSLALARYNEQFF. Filled out from reference TRBV7-2 and TRBJ2-1, the complete variable domain reads GAGVSQSPSNKVTEKGKDVELRCDPISGHTALYWYRQSLGQGLEFLIYFQGNSAPDKSGLPSDRFSAERTGGSVSTLTIQRTQQEDSAVYLCASSLALARYNEQFFGPGTRLTVL.

This clonotype was seen only a few times. The chain is built from TRBV19 and TRBJ2-1; 9 bases are a match to TRBD2. CDR1 and CDR2 from the germline V gene are LNHDA and SQIVND (reference sequence). Trimming took 4 bases from V and 7 from J; bases not matched to a gene: 2. The CDR3 consists of 13 residues. CDR3 nucleotide sequence: TGTGCCAGTAGTAATAGCGGGAGTAATGAGCAGTTCTTC. It codes for CASSNSGSNEQFF.

This clonotype was observed at least ten times. As DNA, the CDR3 is TGTGCCAGCAGCAAAACCGGGACACCACAAGAGACCCAGTACTTC. Protein product: CASSKTGTPQETQYF. This rearrangement joins TRBV3-1 to TRBJ2-5, with D possibly being TRBD1 (6 bases). Trimming left V 5 bases short and J 2 bases short, with 15 bases between. The CDR3 length is 15 residues. Looked up from germline, CDR1 is LGHDT and CDR2 is YNNKEL (reference sequence).

This clonotype was observed a handful of times. V is TRBV28 and J is TRBJ1-3, with D tentatively TRBD1 (5 bases). The CDR3 has 11 amino acids. Germline assignment: CDR1 MDHEN and CDR2 SYDVKM. The V gene lost 8 bases and the J gene lost 9 bases, with 11 bases spanning the gap. In DNA form, the CDR3 reads TGTGCCAGCGCCTCGGGGACCACCATATATTTT. Translation: CASASGTTIYF.

This clonotype was picked up many times. The gene calls are TRBV9 and TRBJ1-1, with 7 bases aligning to TRBD1. The CDR3 is 16 amino acids. CDR1 is SGDLS, CDR2 YYNGEE, per germline. J gave up 0 bases and V 3 bases, and 8 bases lay outside the gene matches. DNA of the CDR3: TGTGCCAGCAGCGGATGGACAGGCGGCCTGAACACTGAAGCTTTCTTT. Amino acids: CASSGWTGGLNTEAFF. Full variable domain (remainder filled in from reference TRBV9 and TRBJ1-1): DSGVTQTPKHLITATGQRVTLRCSPRSGDLSVYWYQQSLDQGLQFLIQYYNGEERAKGNILERFSAQQFPDLHSELNLSSLELGDSALYFCASSGWTGGLNTEAFFGQGTRLTVV.

The chain has TRBV27 and TRBJ2-3; 8 bases are a match to TRBD1. This CDR3 is 15 amino acids long. V lost 3 bases and J lost 3; bases outside the gene matches: 5. Germline V CDR1 and CDR2: MNHEY, SMNVEV (reference sequence). The CDR3 region is CASSFRTGRTDTQYF. In DNA form, the CDR3 reads TGTGCCAGCAGTTTCCGGACAGGGAGAACAGATACGCAGTATTTT.

Note on this clonotype: This may arise from a read error, as a much more abundant clone is one base away. The chain is built from TRBV3-1 and TRBJ2-6, with unresolved D. This CDR3 contains 14 residues. V was cut by 5 bases and J by 5 bases, with 10 bases left in between. Germline values: CDR1 LGHDT, CDR2 YNNKEL (reference sequence). The DNA for the CDR3 is TGTGCCAGCAGCTACCGTATCTGGGCCAACGTCCTGACTTTC. This translates into CASSYRIWANVLTF.

V and J are TRBV11-2 and TRBJ2-7; 7 positions agree with TRBD2. V dropped 3 bases and J dropped 4; count of bases not matched to a gene: 15. This CDR3 contains 17 residues. In germline, CDR1 is SGHAT, CDR2 FQNNGV. For the CDR3, the DNA is TGTGCCAGCAGCTTCGCACGGGGAGCGGGAAGCGGTTACGAGCAGTACGTC. Translating gives CASSFARGAGSGYEQYV.

This clonotype was observed many times. The chain carries TRBV27 and TRBJ2-3, with TRBD2 matching 7 bases. Germline CDR1 and CDR2: MNHEY and SMNVEV (reference sequence). This CDR3 contains 14 residues. The trim removed 2 bases at V and 1 base at J, leaving 0 bases unmatched. CDR3 sequence (DNA): TGTGCCAGCAGTTTACTAGCGGGCACAGATACGCAGTATTTT. Its translation: CASSLLAGTDTQYF.

Ten or more counts support this clonotype. The rearrangement links TRBV29-1 to TRBJ2-3; D uncertain. Germline V gene sequence: CDR1 SQVTM, CDR2 ANQGSEA. This CDR3 is 15 amino acids long. V was pared by 0 bases and J by 0 bases, with 10 bases between. The CDR3 DNA reads TGCAGCGTTGAAGAGGGCGGACCTAGCACAGATACGCAGTATTTT. Translating gives CSVEEGGPSTDTQYF.

V gene TRBV11-2 combines with J gene TRBJ1-4; TRBD1 is a possible D gene (5 bases). This CDR3 contains 14 residues. The ends were cut back, 5 bases at V and 1 base at J, with 8 bases in the middle. Germline V lookup: CDR1 SGHAT, CDR2 FQNNGV. As DNA, the CDR3 is TGTGCCAGCAGCCGGGGGGGAACTAATGAAAAACTGTTTTTT. This sequence encodes CASSRGGTNEKLFF.

This clonotype was counted many times. The rearrangement links TRBV24-1 to TRBJ2-1, with D perhaps TRBD1 or TRBD2 (5 bases each). With 9 bases removed from V and 8 bases from J, the gap between germline ends came to 25 bases. The CDR3 extends over 16 amino acids. Germline lookup yields CDR1 KGHDR and CDR2 SFDVKD. CDR3 in DNA: TGTGCCACCGCTGGGCGAGGCCAAAATCGAGGGGATGAGCAGTTCTTC. Amino acids: CATAGRGQNRGDEQFF.

This clonotype was counted many times. The chain is built from TRBV27 and TRBJ2-2; 8 bases fit TRBD2. J lost 0 bases, V lost 6 bases, and 6 bases had no gene match. The CDR3 covers 16 residues. Germline V gene data show CDR1 as MNHEY and CDR2 as SMNVEV (reference sequence). CDR3 amino acids: CASRLSGIANTGELFF. CDR3 bases: TGTGCCAGCAGACTTAGCGGGATCGCGAACACCGGGGAGCTGTTTTTT.